The sequence of this T cell receptor (beta chain) was determined in a study of T cells in Graves' hyperthyroidism and ophthalmopathy. The CDR3 is 14 residues long. Unmatched junction bases numbered 15, after V lost 3 bases and J lost 11 bases. Germline CDR1 DFQATT, CDR2 SNEGSKA (reference sequence). This clonotype was picked up many times. Its cognate antigen is unknown. Amplified TCR beta CDR3 regions derived from RNA transcripts. In the first-round RT-PCR of the TCR CDR3, the HTBI primer set was used. TCRdb called the multiplex PCR reads again in MiXCR, with one record for every CDR3 protein. The sample comprises 450,000 to 600,000 distinct CDR3 sequences, 12% to 15% of which are singletons, and about 14% rests with the top ten. Study results and caveats: Ophthalmopathy was model-predicted a median approximately 6.9 months pre-onset.

This sequence joins TRBV20-1 and TRBJ1-1, with TRBD1 identical over 7 bases. This receptor was identified in a woman aged 40-49 years with Graves' hyperthyroidism. Source material: blood. The CDR3 loop is CSASGGPEMTGAFF. CDR3 DNA sequence: TGCAGTGCTAGTGGGGGGCCGGAGATGACAGGGGCTTTCTTT.